The rows below give T cell receptor beta chains drawn from one sample of a study of blood T cell repertoires in COVID-19. Only in-frame clones appear in the TCRdb table, and some are missing; sequencing was by immunoSEQ multiplex PCR. The data hold a few hundred thousand clones, with 86% observed a single time. Material: peripheral blood. All receptors derive from a man aged 40-49 years who had recovered from COVID-19. The CDR3 runs from the conserved cysteine through the conserved F or W. Fields, in order: CDR3 protein, CDR3 DNA, D gene, CDR3 length, clone size, J gene, V gene. The D gene is left open where the match is weak. Clone size is stated in some rows and not others, as once, few, many or a class when expanded.

CDR3 protein: CASSFTGESRAETQYF
CDR3 DNA: TGTGCCAGCAGCTTTACGGGGGAATCGAGAGCAGAGACCCAGTACTTC
D gene: NA
CDR3 length: 16
clone size: NA
J gene: TRBJ2-5
V gene: TRBV7-9

CDR3 protein: CASRLGGQHNEQFF
CDR3 DNA: TGTGCCAGCAGATTAGGGGGACAGCACAATGAGCAGTTCTTC
D gene: TRBD1
CDR3 length: 14
clone size: NA
J gene: TRBJ2-1
V gene: TRBV7-9

CDR3 protein: CASSVGGREDEKLFF
CDR3 DNA: TGTGCCAGCAGCGTAGGAGGCAGGGAGGATGAAAAACTGTTTTTT
D gene: NA
CDR3 length: 15
clone size: NA
J gene: TRBJ1-4
V gene: TRBV9

CDR3 protein: CASSVPLAGGSPAQYF
CDR3 DNA: TGTGCCAGCAGCGTCCCCCTAGCGGGAGGTTCCCCGGCGCAGTATTTT
D gene: TRBD2
CDR3 length: 16
clone size: NA
J gene: TRBJ2-3
V gene: TRBV9

CDR3 protein: CASSQGGQGGEKLFF
CDR3 DNA: TGTGCCAGCAGCCAAGGGGGACAGGGCGGCGAAAAACTGTTTTTT
D gene: TRBD1
CDR3 length: 15
clone size: once
J gene: TRBJ1-4
V gene: TRBV3-1/TRBV3-2

CDR3 protein: CASSLSRGGRGQKETQYF
CDR3 DNA: TGTGCCAGCAGCTTATCACGGGGAGGCAGGGGGCAGAAAGAGACCCAGTACTTC
D gene: TRBD1
CDR3 length: 18
clone size: NA
J gene: TRBJ2-5
V gene: TRBV7-9

CDR3 protein: CASSLYGAGGQETQYF
CDR3 DNA: TGTGCCAGCAGCTTATATGGGGCGGGAGGGCAAGAGACCCAGTACTTC
D gene: TRBD2
CDR3 length: 16
clone size: NA
J gene: TRBJ2-5
V gene: TRBV7-3

CDR3 protein: CATRTDSNQPQHF
CDR3 DNA: TGTGCCACCAGGACAGATAGCAATCAGCCCCAGCATTTT
D gene: NA
CDR3 length: 13
clone size: NA
J gene: TRBJ1-5
V gene: TRBV15

CDR3 protein: CASSPGRANNEQFF
CDR3 DNA: TGTGCCAGCAGCCCCGGGAGGGCAAACAATGAGCAGTTCTTC
D gene: TRBD2
CDR3 length: 14
clone size: once
J gene: TRBJ2-1
V gene: TRBV11-3

CDR3 protein: CASSLGGGINQPQHF
CDR3 DNA: TGTGCCAGCAGCTTAGGCGGGGGAATCAATCAGCCCCAGCATTTT
D gene: NA
CDR3 length: 15
clone size: NA
J gene: TRBJ1-5
V gene: TRBV7-4

CDR3 protein: CSVGTGTGSEKLFF
CDR3 DNA: TGCAGCGTTGGCACCGGGACAGGGAGTGAAAAACTGTTTTTT
D gene: TRBD1
CDR3 length: 14
clone size: NA
J gene: TRBJ1-4
V gene: TRBV29-1

CDR3 protein: CASSLGPWQAGIAEAFF
CDR3 DNA: TGTGCCAGCAGCTTAGGTCCGTGGCAGGCCGGAATTGCTGAAGCTTTCTTT
D gene: NA
CDR3 length: 17
clone size: NA
J gene: TRBJ1-1
V gene: TRBV7-2

CDR3 protein: CASSLAVTGVGGTEAFF
CDR3 DNA: TGCGCCAGCAGCTTGGCCGTGACAGGGGTAGGGGGGACTGAAGCTTTCTTT
D gene: TRBD1
CDR3 length: 17
clone size: NA
J gene: TRBJ1-1
V gene: TRBV5-1

CDR3 protein: CASRVDSGTDTQYF
CDR3 DNA: TGTGCCAGCCGGGTAGACTCGGGCACAGATACGCAGTATTTT
D gene: NA
CDR3 length: 14
clone size: NA
J gene: TRBJ2-3
V gene: TRBV7-8

CDR3 protein: CASSPLYAGELFF
CDR3 DNA: TGTGCCAGCAGTCCACTGTACGCCGGGGAGCTGTTTTTT
D gene: NA
CDR3 length: 13
clone size: NA
J gene: TRBJ2-2
V gene: TRBV27

CDR3 protein: CASGGAGNGELFF
CDR3 DNA: TGTGCCAGCGGGGGGGCCGGCAACGGGGAGCTGTTTTTT
D gene: NA
CDR3 length: 13
clone size: NA
J gene: TRBJ2-2
V gene: TRBV12-3/TRBV12-4

CDR3 protein: CASSFGPQETQYF
CDR3 DNA: TGTGCCAGCAGCTTTGGCCCACAAGAGACCCAGTACTTC
D gene: NA
CDR3 length: 13
clone size: once
J gene: TRBJ2-5
V gene: TRBV7-2

CDR3 protein: CASSFGTGGLTDTQYF
CDR3 DNA: TGCGCCAGCAGCTTTGGAACAGGGGGACTCACAGATACGCAGTATTTT
D gene: TRBD1
CDR3 length: 16
clone size: once
J gene: TRBJ2-3
V gene: TRBV5-1

CDR3 protein: CASSLGGSRNQPQHF
CDR3 DNA: TGTGCCAGCAGCTTAGGGGGGTCGCGCAATCAGCCCCAGCATTTT
D gene: NA
CDR3 length: 15
clone size: once
J gene: TRBJ1-5
V gene: TRBV7-3

CDR3 protein: CASSLGQGRNSGANVLTF
CDR3 DNA: TGTGCCAGCAGCTTGGGACAGGGGAGGAACTCTGGGGCCAACGTCCTGACTTTC
D gene: TRBD1
CDR3 length: 18
clone size: once
J gene: TRBJ2-6
V gene: TRBV5-4

CDR3 protein: CASSQAGTRGNEQFF
CDR3 DNA: TGTGCCAGCAGCCAAGCCGGGACTAGGGGCAATGAGCAGTTCTTC
D gene: TRBD2
CDR3 length: 15
clone size: NA
J gene: TRBJ2-1
V gene: TRBV14

CDR3 protein: CASSRSGGAVTDTQYF
CDR3 DNA: TGTGCCAGCAGTAGAAGCGGGGGGGCAGTTACAGATACGCAGTATTTT
D gene: TRBD2
CDR3 length: 16
clone size: few
J gene: TRBJ2-3
V gene: TRBV6-2/TRBV6-3

CDR3 protein: CAIGSRVAGSTGELFF
CDR3 DNA: TGTGCCATCGGGAGTCGGGTAGCGGGGAGCACCGGGGAGCTGTTTTTT
D gene: TRBD2
CDR3 length: 16
clone size: NA
J gene: TRBJ2-2
V gene: TRBV10-3

CDR3 protein: CASSHGRRGPYGYTF
CDR3 DNA: TGTGCCAGCAGCCACGGCCGGAGGGGCCCCTATGGCTACACCTTC
D gene: NA
CDR3 length: 15
clone size: NA
J gene: TRBJ1-2
V gene: TRBV14